The 26 T cell receptor beta chains below were found in one sample sequenced in a study of beta chain features in type 1 diabetes. Isolated RNA was reverse transcribed in full, so expressed TCRB transcripts were sequenced. Libraries were prepared by immunoSEQ multiplex PCR; TCRdb keeps only in-frame clonotypes and omits some of them. In the table there are around 250,000 clones, 25% to 30% of which are singletons. Input material: central memory CD4+ T cells from blood. These receptor sequences come from a man younger than 40 in good health.

The chain is built from TRBV10-2 and TRBJ2-1; TRBD2 matches at 7 bases. Germline-derived CDR1 and CDR2 are WSHSY and SAAADI. CDR3 length: 15 amino acids. After removal of 8 bases from V and 0 bases from J, the junction contained 7 bases not matched to a gene. CDR3 amino acids: CASRDRTSSYNEQFF. CDR3 sequence (DNA): TGCGCCAGCCGCGATAGGACTAGCTCCTACAATGAGCAGTTCTTC.

The rearrangement uses TRBV30 and TRBJ2-1; no reliable D call. Trimming took 8 bases from V and 4 from J, leaving 12 bases between them. The CDR3 is 12 residues long. Germline-derived CDR1 and CDR2 are GTSNPN and SVGIG (reference sequence). CDR3 coding DNA: TGTGCCCTGACTGGAGCATACAATGAGCAGTTCTTC. Protein sequence: CALTGAYNEQFF.

The chain employs TRBV6-5 and TRBJ1-6, with D perhaps matching TRBD1 (6 bases). There are 16 residues in the CDR3. Trimming took 0 bases from V and 5 from J, leaving 11 bases between them. Germline loops: CDR1 MNHEY, CDR2 SVGAGI. Here the CDR3 reads CASSYSSPGDNSPLHF. Written as DNA, the CDR3 is TGTGCCAGCAGTTACTCGAGTCCAGGGGATAATTCACCCCTCCACTTT.

This chain connects TRBV7-2 to TRBJ2-7, with TRBD2 identical over 9 bases. Germline CDR1 is SGHTA and CDR2 is FQGNSA. Trimming took 5 bases from V and 6 from J; bases not matched to a gene: 8. This CDR3 has 14 residues. The CDR3 DNA reads as TGTGCCAGCAGCCCCCTGGGACTAGCTAGCGAGCAGTACTTC. Translation gives CASSPLGLASEQYF.

The chain couples TRBV9 to TRBJ2-7; no firm D call. The length of the CDR3 is 16 residues. The germline gives CDR1 SGDLS, CDR2 YYNGEE. V was cut by 0 bases and J by 5 bases, with 18 bases left in between. The CDR3, as DNA: TGTGCCAGCAGCGTAGGCCCCCTTGGTTCAACACACGAGCAGTACTTC. This translates into CASSVGPLGSTHEQYF.

The V call is TRBV10-3, the J call TRBJ2-1; tentative D call: TRBD2 (6 bases). This CDR3 region has 17 residues. V was clipped by 0 bases and J by 6 bases, with 18 bases between them. Germline V gives CDR1 ENHRY, CDR2 SYGVKD. CDR3 in DNA: TGTGCCATCAGTGAGTCGAAGGAGCGGGCCACCGGCAATGAGCAGTTCTTC. Protein product: CAISESKERATGNEQFF.

This chain uses TRBV6-6 with TRBJ2-3, with D perhaps being TRBD1 or TRBD2 (5 bases each). The CDR3 is 15 amino acids. Germline assignment: CDR1 MNHNY and CDR2 SVGAGI (reference sequence). Trimming removed 7 bases from V and 0 bases from J, with 14 bases in between. The CDR3 DNA sequence: TGTGCCAGCACCAAACTCGGGGCTAGCACAGATACGCAGTATTTT. Its protein product is CASTKLGASTDTQYF.

The V and J genes are TRBV5-4 and TRBJ2-3; 9 positions match TRBD2. Per germline, CDR1 SGHNT and CDR2 YYREEE (reference sequence). This CDR3 is built from 17 residues. Trimming removed 2 bases from V and 4 bases from J; junction bases left unmatched: 11. DNA of the CDR3: TGTGCCAGCAGCTTAGCCCTAGCGGGAAAGGCCCCAGATACGCAGTATTTT. Translating it yields CASSLALAGKAPDTQYF.

This clone has just a few counts. V is TRBV30 and J is TRBJ2-1, with unresolved D. V shed 6 bases and J shed 7 bases, with 10 bases lying between them. The CDR3 covers 11 residues. The germline V gene has CDR1 GTSNPN and CDR2 SVGIG (reference sequence). The CDR3, as DNA: TGTGCCTGTCGAGGTGGGAATGAGCAGTTCTTC. Protein product: CACRGGNEQFF.

The chain couples TRBV11-2 to TRBJ2-5; 11 bases match TRBD2. J gave up 3 bases and V 4 bases, and 4 bases lay outside the gene matches. CDR1 and CDR2 (germline): SGHAT, FQNNGV. CDR3 size: 15 residues. The CDR3 coding sequence is TGTGCCAGCAGCTACCTAGCGGGGGGAAAAGAGACCCAGTACTTC. Protein: CASSYLAGGKETQYF.

This clone has just a few counts. The chain links TRBV18 to TRBJ2-7, with a weak D call TRBD1 (6 bases). Trimming pared 3 bases from V and 0 bases from J, leaving 15 bases between. The length of the CDR3 is 16 residues. CDR1 KGHSH and CDR2 LQKENI come from the germline V gene. CDR3 in DNA: TGTGCCAGCTCACCCAAACAGGGCCCCTTCTCCTACGAGCAGTACTTC. Its translation is CASSPKQGPFSYEQYF.

This chain connects TRBV30 to TRBJ2-5, with TRBD2 identical over 11 bases. The CDR3 is 15 amino acids. Germline V gene lookup returns CDR1 GTSNPN and CDR2 SVGIG (reference sequence). Unmatched junction bases numbered 1, after V lost 1 base and J lost 0 bases. Here the CDR3 DNA reads TGTGCCTGGAGTGCGGGACTAGCGGACCAAGAGACCCAGTACTTC. Translation: CAWSAGLADQETQYF.

This clone appeared a few times. The chain couples TRBV30 to TRBJ2-5, with D possibly matching TRBD1 (7 bases). CDR3 length: 11 residues. The germline V gene encodes CDR1 GTSNPN and CDR2 SVGIG (reference sequence). V was shortened by 5 bases and J by 7 bases, with 11 bases between the two germline ends. CDR3 DNA: TGTGCCTGGGGCCAGGGGGGGACCCAGTACTTC. Its translation: CAWGQGGTQYF. Using reference TRBV30 and TRBJ2-5 for the parts outside the CDR3, the full variable domain is SQTIHQWPATLVQPVGSPLSLECTVEGTSNPNLYWYRQAAGRGLQLLFYSVGIGQISSEVPQNLSASRPQDRQFILSSKKLLLSDSGFYLCAWGQGGTQYFGPGTRLLVL.

This clone was found once. The CDR3 reads CASTTGQAPLTF. CDR3 DNA: TGTGCCTCTACTACGGGACAGGCCCCCCTGACTTTC. The chain uses TRBV18 and TRBJ2-6; 8 bases are a match to TRBD1. The CDR3 has 12 amino acids. V shed 11 bases, J shed 15 bases, and the junction held 12 bases outside the gene matches. The germline CDR1 and CDR2 sequences are KGHSH and LQKENI.

CDR3 coding DNA: TGTGCCAGCAGTCCCCGGGACAGGGTTAGCGGGGAGCTGTTTTTT. Protein product: CASSPRDRVSGELFF. The chain is built from TRBV28 and TRBJ2-2, with 9 bases identical to TRBD1. V dropped 5 bases and J dropped 7; count of bases not matched to a gene: 8. Germline V CDR1 and CDR2: MDHEN, SYDVKM. This CDR3 spans 15 amino acids.

The chain combines TRBV10-1 with TRBJ2-7; D is possibly TRBD1 or TRBD2 (5 bases each). Germline V gene data show CDR1 as WNHNN and CDR2 as SYGVQD (reference sequence). V was pared by 6 bases and J by 1 base, with 16 bases between. CDR3 length equals 15 residues. The CDR3 nucleotides are TGCGCCAGCAGCGCCGGGACCCTGAAGTCCTACGAGCAGTACTTC. Its translation is CASSAGTLKSYEQYF.

The rearrangement joins TRBV25-1 to TRBJ1-1, with D tentatively TRBD1 (6 bases). Trimming stripped 6 bases from V and 2 bases from J, with 10 bases between. Germline CDR1 is MGHDK and CDR2 is SYGVNS. The CDR3 is made up of 13 amino acids. CDR3 coding DNA: TGTGCCAGCAGGGACAGAAGAAACACTGAAGCTTTCTTT. This encodes CASRDRRNTEAFF. Filled out from reference TRBV25-1 and TRBJ1-1, the complete variable domain reads EADIYQTPRYLVIGTGKKITLECSQTMGHDKMYWYQQDPGMELHLIHYSYGVNSTEKGDLSSESTVSRIRTEHFPLTLESARPSHTSQYLCASRDRRNTEAFFGQGTRLTVV.

There are a few counts of this clone. The chain joins TRBV19 to TRBJ2-1; a possible D gene is TRBD2 (7 bases). Per the germline V gene, CDR1 is LNHDA and CDR2 is SQIVND (reference sequence). The CDR3 is 16 residues long. The V end lost 5 bases, the J end lost 0 bases, and 14 bases lay between the germline ends. DNA of the CDR3: TGTGCCAGTAGTGACCGGGGGGCGCGCTCCTACAATGAGCAGTTCTTC. Its protein is CASSDRGARSYNEQFF.

This clone has a handful of counts. This chain uses TRBV7-2 with TRBJ1-2; tentatively, D is TRBD1 (6 bases). CDR1 SGHTA and CDR2 FQGNSA come from the germline V gene. The V end was cut by 3 bases, the J end by 8 bases, with 10 bases between. The CDR3 sequence is 12 residues long. The CDR3 DNA reads TGTGCCAGCAGCTTTACAGGGAACGGCTACACCTTC. The encoded protein is CASSFTGNGYTF.

In its sample, this clone was seen a few times. J is TRBJ1-1 and V is TRBV18; D not resolved. V shed 3 bases and J shed 3 bases, with 11 bases lying between them. The CDR3 is 14 amino acids. Germline V gene sequence: CDR1 KGHSH, CDR2 LQKENI. The CDR3, as DNA: TGTGCCAGCTCACCTATGAGGGTAGACACTGAAGCTTTCTTT. Residues: CASSPMRVDTEAFF.

This clone has just a few counts. The rearrangement uses TRBV7-2 and TRBJ2-7; D is uncertain. Trimming shortened V by 1 base and J by 6 bases, and 10 bases separated the two germline ends. Germline V gene lookup returns CDR1 SGHTA and CDR2 FQGNSA. CDR3 length: 13 amino acids. The DNA of the CDR3 is TGTGCCAGCAGCTTAGAAGGAGCATTCGAGCAGTACTTC. It encodes CASSLEGAFEQYF. The full variable domain, with the rest looked up from reference TRBV7-2 and TRBJ2-7, is GAGVSQSPSNKVTEKGKDVELRCDPISGHTALYWYRQSLGQGLEFLIYFQGNSAPDKSGLPSDRFSAERTGGSVSTLTIQRTQQEDSAVYLCASSLEGAFEQYFGPGTRLTVT.

In its sample, this clone was seen a few times. The final CDR3 position lacks the conserved phenylalanine or tryptophan, pointing to a likely read error. The DNA is omitted, as the CDR3 cannot be located on it reliably, and the CDR3 follows TCRdb's listing. The CDR3 loop is CASSLRTGTGYKL. J is TRBJ2-7 and V is TRBV13; TRBD1, as called in the table, went unchecked against the DNA. Germline CDR1 PRHDT, CDR2 FYEKMQ (reference sequence). Inclusive of both ends, the CDR3 amounts to 13 amino acids.

This rearrangement joins TRBV30 to TRBJ1-1, with 7 bases that match TRBD1. This CDR3 comprises 17 residues. Germline lookup yields CDR1 GTSNPN and CDR2 SVGIG (reference sequence). With 5 bases clipped from V and 4 bases from J, the junction kept 19 bases outside the gene matches. CDR3: CAWAEPGQTVRSTEAFF. CDR3 DNA: TGTGCCTGGGCGGAACCGGGACAGACAGTTCGTAGCACTGAAGCTTTCTTT.

This clone was seen many times. The genes are TRBV29-1 and TRBJ2-5, with D possibly being TRBD2 (5 bases). Germline-derived CDR1 and CDR2 are SQVTM and ANQGSEA. The CDR3 loop spans 13 amino acids. Trimming shortened V by 5 bases and J by 4 bases, and 14 bases separated the two germline ends. CDR3 coding DNA: TGCAGCGTTAACCGGGAATGGAGAGAGACCCAGTACTTC. This translates into CSVNREWRETQYF.

In its sample, this clone was seen a few times. V gene TRBV11-2 combines with J gene TRBJ2-7, with D tentatively TRBD1 (6 bases). Germline CDR1 reads SGHAT; CDR2 reads FQNNGV. V lost 1 base and J lost 4, with 11 bases in between. The CDR3 loop spans 14 amino acids. The CDR3 DNA is TGTGCCAGCAGCTTAGGGGGGACACAATACGAGCAGTACTTC. Its translation is CASSLGGTQYEQYF.

The V and J genes are TRBV29-1 and TRBJ2-5; 7 bases align to TRBD1. Germline trimming cut 7 bases from V and 11 bases from J; bases unmatched to any gene: 4. The CDR3 consists of 9 residues. Germline V gives CDR1 SQVTM, CDR2 ANQGSEA. CDR3 sequence: CSDDREQYF. CDR3 coding DNA: TGCAGCGACGACAGGGAGCAGTACTTC.